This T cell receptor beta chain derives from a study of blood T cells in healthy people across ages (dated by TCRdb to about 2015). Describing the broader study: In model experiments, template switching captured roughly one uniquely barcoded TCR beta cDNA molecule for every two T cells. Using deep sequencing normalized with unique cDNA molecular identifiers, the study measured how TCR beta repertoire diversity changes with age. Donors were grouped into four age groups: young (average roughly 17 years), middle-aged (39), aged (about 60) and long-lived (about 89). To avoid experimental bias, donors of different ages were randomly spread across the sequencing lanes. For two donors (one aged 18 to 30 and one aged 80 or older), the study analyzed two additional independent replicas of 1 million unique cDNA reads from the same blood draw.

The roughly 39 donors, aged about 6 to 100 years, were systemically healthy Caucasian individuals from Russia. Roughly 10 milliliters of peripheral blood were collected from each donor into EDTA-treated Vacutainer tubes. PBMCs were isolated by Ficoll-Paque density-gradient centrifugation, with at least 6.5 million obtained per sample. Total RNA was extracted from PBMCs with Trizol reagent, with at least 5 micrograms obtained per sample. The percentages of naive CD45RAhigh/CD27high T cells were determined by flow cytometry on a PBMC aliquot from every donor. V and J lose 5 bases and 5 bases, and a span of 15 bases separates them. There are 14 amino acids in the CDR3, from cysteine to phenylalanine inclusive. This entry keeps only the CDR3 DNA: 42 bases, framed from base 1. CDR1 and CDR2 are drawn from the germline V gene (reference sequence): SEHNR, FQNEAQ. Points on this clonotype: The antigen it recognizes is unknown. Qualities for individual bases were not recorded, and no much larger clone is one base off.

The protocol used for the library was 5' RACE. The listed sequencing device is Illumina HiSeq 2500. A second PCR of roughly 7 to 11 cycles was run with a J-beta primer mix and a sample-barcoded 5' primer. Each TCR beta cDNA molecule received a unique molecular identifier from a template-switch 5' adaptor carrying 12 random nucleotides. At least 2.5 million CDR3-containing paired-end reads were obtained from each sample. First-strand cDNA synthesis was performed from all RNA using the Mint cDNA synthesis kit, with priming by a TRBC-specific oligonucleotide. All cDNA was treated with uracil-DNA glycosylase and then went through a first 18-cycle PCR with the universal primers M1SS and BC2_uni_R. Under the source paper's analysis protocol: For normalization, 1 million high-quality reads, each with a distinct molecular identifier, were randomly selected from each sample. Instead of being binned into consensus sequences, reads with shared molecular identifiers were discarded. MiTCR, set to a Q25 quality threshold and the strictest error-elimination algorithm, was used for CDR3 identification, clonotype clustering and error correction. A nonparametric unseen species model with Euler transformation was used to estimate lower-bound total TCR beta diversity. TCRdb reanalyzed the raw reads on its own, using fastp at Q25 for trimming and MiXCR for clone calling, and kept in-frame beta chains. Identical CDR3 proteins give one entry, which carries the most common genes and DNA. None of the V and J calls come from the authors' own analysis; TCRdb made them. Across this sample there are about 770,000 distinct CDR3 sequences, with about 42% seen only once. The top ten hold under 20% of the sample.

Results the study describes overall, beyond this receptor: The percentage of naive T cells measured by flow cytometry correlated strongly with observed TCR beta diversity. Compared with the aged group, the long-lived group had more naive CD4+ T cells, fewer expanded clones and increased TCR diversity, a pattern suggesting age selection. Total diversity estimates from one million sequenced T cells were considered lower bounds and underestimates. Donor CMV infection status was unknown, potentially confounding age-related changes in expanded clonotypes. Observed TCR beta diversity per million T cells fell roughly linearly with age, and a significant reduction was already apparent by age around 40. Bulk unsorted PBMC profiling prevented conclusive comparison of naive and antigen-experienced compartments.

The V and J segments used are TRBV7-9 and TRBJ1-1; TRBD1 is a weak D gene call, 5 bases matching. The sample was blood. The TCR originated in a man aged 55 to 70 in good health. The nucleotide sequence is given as TGTGCCAGCAGCCTCCTTGGGGGTCCGACTGAAGCTTTCTTT. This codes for CASSLLGGPTEAFF.